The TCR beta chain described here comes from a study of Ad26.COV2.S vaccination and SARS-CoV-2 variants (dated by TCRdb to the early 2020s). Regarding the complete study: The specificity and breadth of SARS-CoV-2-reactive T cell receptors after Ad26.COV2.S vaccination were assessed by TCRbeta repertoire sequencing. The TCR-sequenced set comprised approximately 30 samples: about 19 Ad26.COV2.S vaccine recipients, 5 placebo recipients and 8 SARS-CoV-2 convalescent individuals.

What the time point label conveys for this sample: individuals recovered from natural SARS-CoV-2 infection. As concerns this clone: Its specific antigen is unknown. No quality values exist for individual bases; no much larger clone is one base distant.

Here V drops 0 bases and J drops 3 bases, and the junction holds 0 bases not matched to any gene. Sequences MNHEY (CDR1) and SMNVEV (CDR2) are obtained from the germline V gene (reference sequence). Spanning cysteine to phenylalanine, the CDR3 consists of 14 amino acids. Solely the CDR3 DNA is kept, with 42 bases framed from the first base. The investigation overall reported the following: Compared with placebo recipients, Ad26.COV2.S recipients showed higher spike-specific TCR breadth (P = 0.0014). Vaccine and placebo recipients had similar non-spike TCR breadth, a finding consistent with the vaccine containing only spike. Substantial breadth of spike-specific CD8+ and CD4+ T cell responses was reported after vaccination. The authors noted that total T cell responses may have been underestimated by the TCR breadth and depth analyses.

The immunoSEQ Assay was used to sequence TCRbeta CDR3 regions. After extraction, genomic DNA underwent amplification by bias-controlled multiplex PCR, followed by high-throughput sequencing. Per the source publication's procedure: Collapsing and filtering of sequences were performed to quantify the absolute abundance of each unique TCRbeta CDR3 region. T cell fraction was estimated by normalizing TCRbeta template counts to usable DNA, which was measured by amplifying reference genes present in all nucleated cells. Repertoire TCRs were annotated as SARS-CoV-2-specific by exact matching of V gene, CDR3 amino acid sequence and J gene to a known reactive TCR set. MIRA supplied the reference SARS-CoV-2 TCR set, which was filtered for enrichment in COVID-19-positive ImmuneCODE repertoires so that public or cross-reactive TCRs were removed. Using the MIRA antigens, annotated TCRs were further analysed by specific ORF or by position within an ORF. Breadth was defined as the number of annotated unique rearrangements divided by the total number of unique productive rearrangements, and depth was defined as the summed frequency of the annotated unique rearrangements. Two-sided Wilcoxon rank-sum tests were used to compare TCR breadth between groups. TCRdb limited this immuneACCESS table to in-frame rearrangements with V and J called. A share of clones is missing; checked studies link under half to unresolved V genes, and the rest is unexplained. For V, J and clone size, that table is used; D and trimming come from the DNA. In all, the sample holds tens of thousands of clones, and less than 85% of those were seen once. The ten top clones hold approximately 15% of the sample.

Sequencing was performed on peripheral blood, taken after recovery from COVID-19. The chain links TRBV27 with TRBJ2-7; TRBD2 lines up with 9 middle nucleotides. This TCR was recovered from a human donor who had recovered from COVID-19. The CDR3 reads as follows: CASSLSTSGYEQYF. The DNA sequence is TGTGCCAGCAGTTTATCGACTAGCGGCTACGAGCAGTACTTC.